One and the same sample provided the 20 T cell receptor beta chains below, sequenced in a study of PD-1 blockade in classical Hodgkin lymphoma. Clones were read by immunoSEQ multiplex PCR, and TCRdb kept only the in-frame ones, dropping some. The sample has tens of thousands of clones; more than 70% are singletons. No patient escaped relapse after autologous stem cell transplantation, and brentuximab vedotin exposure varied. The sample in question was peripheral blood mononuclear cells (PBMCs), obtained at baseline. The receptors were gathered from a human donor with classical Hodgkin lymphoma.

This chain connects TRBV5-4 to TRBJ2-1; the D call may be TRBD1 or TRBD2 (5 bases each). CDR1 SGHNT and CDR2 YYREEE come from the germline V gene (reference sequence). CDR3 length equals 13 residues. Trimming cost V 0 bases and J 5 bases, with 6 bases left between them. The DNA for the CDR3 is TGTGCCAGCAGCTTGGGAGGGGACAATGAGCAGTTCTTC. It translates to CASSLGGDNEQFF.

This chain joins TRBV7-2 and TRBJ1-5, with no clear D. Per germline, CDR1 SGHTA and CDR2 FQGNSA. CDR3 length equals 15 residues. Deletions cut 5 bases from V and 1 base from J, with 12 bases between. CDR3 amino acids: CASSPSGISNQPQHF. The CDR3, as DNA: TGTGCCAGCAGCCCGAGTGGGATCAGCAATCAGCCCCAGCATTTT.

The V and J genes are TRBV6-6 and TRBJ2-7; TRBD1 or TRBD2 may be the D gene (5 bases each). Between the trimmed V and J ends, which lost 6 bases and 2 bases, there was a span of 14 bases. CDR3 size: 14 residues. Germline loops: CDR1 MNHNY, CDR2 SVGAGI (reference sequence). CDR3 coding DNA: TGTGCCAGCAGCCCGGGACGCAGGACCTACGAGCAGTACTTC. Translation gives CASSPGRRTYEQYF.

The genes are TRBV5-1 and TRBJ2-7, with 7 nucleotides matching TRBD1. There are 15 residues in the CDR3. With 4 bases clipped from V and 2 bases from J, the junction kept 9 bases outside the gene matches. Germline V gene sequence: CDR1 SGHRS, CDR2 YFSETQ. Here the CDR3 DNA reads TGCGCCAGCAGCCTTAACCGGGACAGCACCTACGAGCAGTACTTC. This encodes CASSLNRDSTYEQYF.

DNA of the CDR3: TGCGCCAGCAGCCATAATCCCGGGGATGGCTACACCTTC. Residues: CASSHNPGDGYTF. This chain joins TRBV5-1 and TRBJ1-2; D ambiguous. Germline V gives CDR1 SGHRS, CDR2 YFSETQ. V lost 4 bases to trimming and J lost 6 bases, with 13 bases between them. The CDR3 spans 13 residues.

The chain couples TRBV6-5 to TRBJ2-3; 10 positions agree with TRBD2. In germline, CDR1 is MNHEY, CDR2 SVGAGI. Germline trimming cut 5 bases from V and 8 bases from J; bases unmatched to any gene: 10. This CDR3 spans 15 amino acids. DNA of the CDR3: TGTGCCAGCAGTCCTAGCGGGAGTGGGGGGGGTACGCAGTATTTT. Translating it yields CASSPSGSGGGTQYF.

This clone was seen a handful of times. A read error may produce the germline difference seen at one junction end. The rearrangement joins TRBV18 to TRBJ1-1, with D maybe TRBD1 (5 bases). The CDR3 extends over 13 amino acids. The germline V gene has CDR1 KGHSH and CDR2 LQKENI. CDR3: CASSPRQNAEAFF. CDR3 DNA: TGTGCCAGCTCACCCCGACAGAACGCTGAAGCTTTCTTT.

The J gene is TRBJ2-5, the V gene TRBV11-2; tentative D call: TRBD2 (6 bases). Germline CDR1 reads SGHAT; CDR2 reads FQNNGV. Trimming removed 5 bases from V and 3 bases from J, with 16 bases in between. The CDR3 has 15 amino acids. This CDR3 reads CASSSPGGREETQYF. CDR3 sequence (DNA): TGTGCCAGCAGCAGCCCCGGGGGTAGAGAAGAGACCCAGTACTTC.

This chain uses TRBV19 with TRBJ1-1; a possible D gene is TRBD1 (5 bases). Trimming removed 1 base from V and 0 bases from J, with 6 bases in between. The CDR3 is made up of 14 amino acids. CDR1 and CDR2 from the germline V gene are LNHDA and SQIVND (reference sequence). CDR3 protein: CASSIGQMNTEAFF. The CDR3 region has the DNA TGTGCCAGTAGTATAGGACAGATGAACACTGAAGCTTTCTTT.

The rearrangement joins TRBV7-9 to TRBJ1-3; D gene uncertain. The germline V gene encodes CDR1 SEHNR and CDR2 FQNEAQ (reference sequence). CDR3 length equals 14 residues. The V gene lost 5 bases and the J gene lost 0 bases, with 8 bases spanning the gap. This CDR3 reads CASSPETSGNTIYF. The CDR3 DNA reads as TGTGCCAGCAGCCCAGAGACCTCTGGAAACACCATATATTTT. The complete variable domain, with remaining parts taken from reference TRBV7-9 and TRBJ1-3, reads DTGVSQNPRHKITKRGQNVTFRCDPISEHNRLYWYRQTLGQGPEFLTYFQNEAQLEKSRLLSDRFSAERPKGSFSTLEIQRTEQGDSAMYLCASSPETSGNTIYFGEGSWLTVV.

The chain recombines TRBV6-5 with TRBJ1-2; the D gene is possibly TRBD1 (5 bases). The CDR3 extends over 13 amino acids. Germline V gene data show CDR1 as MNHEY and CDR2 as SVGAGI. Trimming removed 8 bases from V and 4 bases from J, with 14 bases in between. CDR3 sequence: CASRTGTFYGYTF. CDR3 sequence (DNA): TGTGCCAGCCGGACCGGGACCTTCTATGGCTACACCTTC.

The V and J genes are TRBV6-5 and TRBJ1-2, with 10 bases matching TRBD1. With 4 bases clipped from V and 6 bases from J, the junction kept 8 bases outside the gene matches. Germline-derived CDR1 and CDR2 are MNHEY and SVGAGI. The CDR3 covers 15 residues. The CDR3 loop reads CASSSGQGVSDGYTF. CDR3 DNA: TGTGCCAGCAGTTCAGGACAGGGGGTATCTGATGGCTACACCTTC.

The V and J genes are TRBV19 and TRBJ2-7; weak D call: TRBD2 (6 bases). The length of the CDR3 is 14 residues. Germline loops: CDR1 LNHDA, CDR2 SQIVND (reference sequence). The V end lost 5 bases, the J end lost 3 bases, and 14 bases lay between the germline ends. CDR3 coding DNA: TGTGCCAGTAGTCCCCGACTAGTAAGCTACGAGCAGTACTTC. Its protein product is CASSPRLVSYEQYF. Together with reference TRBV19 and TRBJ2-7, the CDR3 gives the full variable domain: DGGITQSPKYLFRKEGQNVTLSCEQNLNHDAMYWYRQDPGQGLRLIYYSQIVNDFQKGDIAEGYSVSREKKESFPLTVTSAQKNPTAFYLCASSPRLVSYEQYFGPGTRLTVT.

This sequence joins TRBV6-5 and TRBJ1-2; D might be TRBD1 (6 bases). The germline CDR1 and CDR2 sequences are MNHEY and SVGAGI. CDR3 length: 14 residues. V lost 5 bases, J lost 2 bases, and 12 bases lay in between. The chain's CDR3 is CASSTWTDNYGYTF. CDR3 DNA: TGTGCCAGCAGTACATGGACAGACAACTATGGCTACACCTTC.

The chain is built from TRBV7-9 and TRBJ1-1, with TRBD1 as a possible D gene (5 bases). The CDR3 spans 17 residues. The V and J ends lost 5 bases and 11 bases respectively, with 30 bases between them. Germline loops: CDR1 SEHNR, CDR2 FQNEAQ (reference sequence). CDR3 in DNA: TGTGCCAGCAGCACCAGCTTGGTACTGGTGGGTGGGGGTTGGGCTTTCTTT. It translates to CASSTSLVLVGGGWAFF.

This clone was picked up one time. This rearrangement joins TRBV19 to TRBJ1-2; 7 bases line up with TRBD1. Germline lookup yields CDR1 LNHDA and CDR2 SQIVND (reference sequence). The CDR3 is 17 residues long. Trimming removed 9 bases from V and 4 bases from J; junction bases left unmatched: 20. The CDR3 DNA reads TGTGCCAGCGTAACAGGGGCCTCCTCTCCCTTTATCTATGGCTACACCTTC. The encoded protein is CASVTGASSPFIYGYTF.

V and J are TRBV9 and TRBJ2-1, with D perhaps matching TRBD1 (5 bases). This CDR3 has 15 amino acids. V gave up 2 bases and J gave up 6 bases, with 15 bases separating them. CDR1 and CDR2 from the germline V gene are SGDLS and YYNGEE. Written as DNA, the CDR3 is TGTGCCAGCAGCGTCGGGTGGGGCCCTCCCAATGAGCAGTTCTTC. It encodes CASSVGWGPPNEQFF.

The V and J genes are TRBV7-2 and TRBJ2-2, with D unclear. CDR1 is SGHTA and CDR2 is FQGNSA in the germline V gene. This CDR3 has 15 residues. Trimming pared 5 bases from V and 2 bases from J, leaving 12 bases between. The CDR3 reads CASSPVQTNTGELFF. CDR3 bases: TGTGCCAGCAGCCCCGTACAGACTAACACCGGGGAGCTGTTTTTT.

The chain joins TRBV28 to TRBJ2-2, with 14 bases aligning to TRBD2. From germline, CDR1 is MDHEN and CDR2 SYDVKM. The CDR3 contains 18 residues. V dropped 4 bases and J dropped 9; count of bases not matched to a gene: 13. DNA for the CDR3: TGTGCCAGCAGTTCACCGGGACTAGCGGGAGTTAGCAGGAGGGAGCTGTTTTTT. Translating gives CASSSPGLAGVSRRELFF. The full variable domain, completed using reference TRBV28 and TRBJ2-2, is DVKVTQSSRYLVKRTGEKVFLECVQDMDHENMFWYRQDPGLGLRLIYFSYDVKMKEKGDIPEGYSVSREKKERFSLILESASTNQTSMYLCASSSPGLAGVSRRELFFGEGSRLTVL.

This chain links TRBV27 with TRBJ2-7; 7 bases agree with TRBD2. The CDR3 totals 16 residues. CDR1 MNHEY and CDR2 SMNVEV come from the germline V gene (reference sequence). With V trimmed by 6 bases and J by 4 bases, 15 bases remained unmatched. The CDR3 DNA reads TGTGCCAGCAGCCTTACCCCTCGGACTAGTGGGTACGAGCAGTACTTC. Its protein product is CASSLTPRTSGYEQYF.